The 26 T cell receptor beta chains listed next were all sequenced from one sample in a study of molecular identifiers for immune sequencing clone quantification. TCRdb redid the calling of the PCR reads with MiXCR, one entry per CDR3 protein. Among approximately 500,000 distinct CDR3 sequences listed, around 21% were seen once. The sequencing sample was made of naive CD8+ T cells from blood, with Jurkat cell RNA spiked in. As for subset: FACS-sorted CD8+CD4-CCR7+CD45RA+ naive T cells. The receptors were sampled from a human donor in good health. Some libraries in this study had Jurkat cell RNA spiked in.

This clonotype appeared many times. This chain links TRBV4-3 with TRBJ1-5; D gene unclear. Germline V gives CDR1 LGHNA, CDR2 YSLEER. With 1 base removed from V and 4 bases from J, the gap between germline ends came to 11 bases. This CDR3 is built from 15 residues. DNA of the CDR3: TGCGCCAGCAGCCAAGTTTGGGGAAGAAATCAGCCCCAGCATTTT. Translation: CASSQVWGRNQPQHF.

In this sample, this clonotype turned up a few times. This rearrangement joins TRBV19 to TRBJ2-3, with TRBD1 matching 8 bases. The length of the CDR3 is 15 residues. Germline V lookup: CDR1 LNHDA, CDR2 SQIVND (reference sequence). V lost 7 bases, J lost 4 bases, and 10 bases stayed unmatched. DNA for the CDR3: TGTGCCAGTACCTCGGACAGGGATGGAGCAGATACGCAGTATTTT. Amino acids: CASTSDRDGADTQYF.

For this clonotype: A junction end diverges from the germline sequence, so it may reflect a read error. The chain links TRBV12-3 or TRBV12-4 to TRBJ2-2, with 7 bases aligning to TRBD1. CDR3 length: 18 residues. The CDR3 sequence is CASSLAHVGTENTGELSF. CDR3 DNA: TGTGCCAGCAGTTTAGCGCATGTAGGGACAGAGAACACCGGGGAGCTGTCTTTT.

This clonotype appeared many times. The chain employs TRBV30 and TRBJ2-1; a possible D gene is TRBD1 (5 bases). There are 12 residues in the CDR3. V lost 1 base to trimming and J lost 9 bases, with 10 bases between them. Germline V gene lookup returns CDR1 GTSNPN and CDR2 SVGIG (reference sequence). The CDR3 coding sequence is TGTGCCTGGAGTGCCCAGGGAACTGAGCAGTTCTTC. This codes for CAWSAQGTEQFF.

The rearrangement links TRBV10-2 to TRBJ2-3; D gene unclear. Germline loops: CDR1 WSHSY, CDR2 SAAADI. The V and J ends lost 5 bases and 4 bases respectively, with 10 bases between them. CDR3 length: 13 residues. CDR3 protein: CASSTSGADTQYF. Here the CDR3 DNA reads TGCGCCAGCAGTACATCTGGGGCAGATACGCAGTATTTT.

This chain links TRBV20-1 with TRBJ2-2; TRBD2 agrees at 8 bases. CDR1 is DFQATT and CDR2 is SNEGSKA in the germline V gene (reference sequence). V shed 0 bases and J 7 bases; nucleotides not matched to a gene: 10. CDR3 length: 16 amino acids. In DNA form, the CDR3 reads TGCAGTGCTAGAGATCTCCGGGGGGGCGAGGTCGGGGAGCTGTTTTTT. Translated: CSARDLRGGEVGELFF.

About this clonotype itself: Germline is not matched at one junction end, which may reflect a read error. The chain recombines TRBV20-1 with TRBJ1-1; unclear D gene. Per the germline V gene, CDR1 is DFQATT and CDR2 is SNEGSKA (reference sequence). The CDR3 totals 11 residues. The CDR3 nucleotides are TGCAGTGCCCCGGTTGGAGCTGAGGCTTTCTTT. Amino acids: CSAPVGAEAFF.

The chain employs TRBV11-3 and TRBJ2-1; either TRBD1 or TRBD2 may fit D (5 bases each). CDR3 size: 14 residues. In germline, CDR1 is SGHNT, CDR2 YENEEA. V was clipped by 4 bases and J by 13 bases, with 20 bases between them. The chain's CDR3 is CASSSDGAKNIQFF. The CDR3 bases are TGTGCCAGCAGCTCCGACGGGGCCAAAAACATTCAGTTCTTC. Complete variable domain (other parts from reference TRBV11-3 and TRBJ2-1): EAGVVQSPRYKIIEKKQPVAFWCNPISGHNTLYWYLQNLGQGPELLIRYENEEAVDDSQLPKDRFSAERLKGVDSTLKIQPAELGDSAVYLCASSSDGAKNIQFFGPGTRLTVL.

This clonotype was observed at least ten times. The chain employs TRBV4-3 and TRBJ2-7; D is perhaps TRBD1 or TRBD2 (5 bases each). The length of the CDR3 is 14 residues. Germline V CDR1 and CDR2: LGHNA, YSLEER. V gave up 4 bases and J gave up 3 bases, with 13 bases separating them. In DNA, the CDR3 is TGCGCCAGCAGCCCCTTTAGGGGAGACTACGAGCAGTACTTC. Translating gives CASSPFRGDYEQYF.

This chain links TRBV6-5 with TRBJ2-2, with D hard to call. Trimming took 0 bases from V and 2 from J, leaving 10 bases between them. This CDR3 contains 16 residues. Germline V gene sequence: CDR1 MNHEY, CDR2 SVGAGI. CDR3 sequence: CASSYSWLLNTGELFF. CDR3 coding DNA: TGTGCCAGCAGTTACTCGTGGTTACTAAACACCGGGGAGCTGTTTTTT.

In this sample, this clonotype turned up many times. J is TRBJ2-3 and V is TRBV27; D is uncertain. The CDR3 extends over 13 amino acids. The germline CDR1 and CDR2 sequences are MNHEY and SMNVEV (reference sequence). Trimming took 1 base from V and 4 from J, leaving 6 bases between them. CDR3 nucleotides: TGTGCCAGCAGTTTATTGGCCTCAGATACGCAGTATTTT. This gives the protein CASSLLASDTQYF.

To note about this clonotype: Given a much more abundant clone one base away, this may be a read error. The rearrangement uses TRBV7-6 and TRBJ2-7; 10 positions match TRBD1. Per germline, CDR1 SGHVS and CDR2 FNYEAQ. The CDR3 has 15 residues. The DNA for the CDR3 is TGTACCAGCAGCTCCGGACAGGGGGAGAAGAACGAGCAGTACTTC. Translating gives CTSSSGQGEKNEQYF.

Comments on this clonotype: A read error may explain this, as a much larger clone is one base away. The chain employs TRBV28 and TRBJ1-1; possible D gene TRBD1, 6 bases. Trimming removed 8 bases at V and 3 bases at J, with 22 bases between. The CDR3 is made up of 16 amino acids. The germline gives CDR1 MDHEN, CDR2 SYDVKM. CDR3 residues: CASGPGGGLLYTEAFF. In nucleotides, the CDR3 is TGTGCCAGCGGTCCGGGGGGGGGGCTCTTGTACACTGAAGCTTTCTTT. Filled out from reference TRBV28 and TRBJ1-1, the complete variable domain reads DVKVTQSSRYLVKRTGEKVFLECVQDMDHENMFWYRQDPGLGLRLIYFSYDVKMKEKGDIPEGYSVSREKKERFSLILESASTNQTSMYLCASGPGGGLLYTEAFFGQGTRLTVV.

V and J are TRBV4-3 and TRBJ2-7, with TRBD1 matching over 8 bases. Germline CDR1 LGHNA, CDR2 YSLEER. This CDR3 contains 14 residues. V trimming: 0 bases; J trimming: 6 bases; junction bases outside the gene matches: 4. For the CDR3, the DNA is TGCGCCAGCAGCCAAGATACAGGGGGTATCGAGCAGTACTTC. It is translated as CASSQDTGGIEQYF.

V usage is TRBV27 and J usage is TRBJ2-7; D might be TRBD1 or TRBD2, each matching 5 bases. The length of the CDR3 is 12 residues. Germline CDR1 and CDR2: MNHEY and SMNVEV (reference sequence). The V end lost 6 bases, the J end lost 6 bases, and 12 bases lay between the germline ends. The CDR3 region is CASRGVRSEQYF. The DNA of the CDR3 is TGTGCCAGCAGGGGGGTCCGGTCCGAGCAGTACTTC.

Points on this clonotype: This may arise from a read error, as a much more abundant clone is one base away. The chain combines TRBV4-3 with TRBJ2-7; perhaps D is TRBD1 or TRBD2 (5 bases each). CDR3 length equals 13 residues. The germline V gene encodes CDR1 LGHNA and CDR2 YSLEER. V lost 4 bases to trimming and J lost 7 bases, with 14 bases between them. The CDR3 region has the DNA TGCGCCAGCAGCCTAGCGACAGCTTGGGAGCAGTACTTC. As protein: CASSLATAWEQYF.

The table lists this clonotype with a few counts. The chain has TRBV7-9 and TRBJ2-2; 7 nucleotides agree with TRBD2. Germline V gene data show CDR1 as SEHNR and CDR2 as FQNEAQ (reference sequence). The CDR3 is made up of 13 amino acids. V gave up 5 bases and J gave up 6 bases; unmatched junction bases: 3. In nucleotides, the CDR3 is TGTGCCAGCAGCCCAAGCGGGGCCGGGGAGCTGTTTTTT. Its translation is CASSPSGAGELFF.

This clonotype has a handful of counts. The chain has TRBV28 and TRBJ2-7; D is perhaps TRBD1 or TRBD2 (5 bases each). The germline CDR1 and CDR2 sequences are MDHEN and SYDVKM. The V gene lost 4 bases and the J gene lost 1 base, with 11 bases spanning the gap. The CDR3 has 14 residues. The CDR3 spells CASSWDGPSYEQYF. The CDR3 nucleotides read TGTGCCAGCAGTTGGGACGGGCCATCCTACGAGCAGTACTTC.

This clonotype occurred a few times. The V gene is TRBV24-1, the J gene TRBJ2-1, with D unclear. Germline CDR1 is KGHDR and CDR2 is SFDVKD. The ends were cut back, 0 bases at V and 5 bases at J, with 10 bases in the middle. This CDR3 has 15 residues. The CDR3 region is CATSDLHSQNNEQFF. CDR3 in DNA: TGTGCCACCAGTGATTTGCATTCTCAGAACAATGAGCAGTTCTTC.

The chain employs TRBV20-1 and TRBJ2-7; D gene unclear. Looked up from germline, CDR1 is DFQATT and CDR2 is SNEGSKA (reference sequence). The V end lost 6 bases, the J end lost 0 bases, and 12 bases lay between the germline ends. There are 13 residues in the CDR3. CDR3 residues: CSALSLSSYEQYF. The CDR3, as DNA: TGCAGTGCCCTATCCCTATCCTCCTACGAGCAGTACTTC.

A note on this clonotype: Sequence at one end of the junction differs from germline and may be a read error. The V and J genes are TRBV11-2 and TRBJ2-3; TRBD2 matches at 10 bases. The CDR3 consists of 16 residues. Germline loops: CDR1 SGHAT, CDR2 FQNNGV. The CDR3 nucleotides read TGTGCCAGCAGTTTAGTTCCAGCGGGGGGGCAAGATGCGCAGTATTTT. Its translation is CASSLVPAGGQDAQYF.

This chain uses TRBV12-3 or TRBV12-4 with TRBJ2-1; D call uncertain. V shed 3 bases and J shed 0 bases, with 6 bases lying between them. This CDR3 has 14 residues. CDR3 region: CASSLTDSYNEQFF. CDR3 coding DNA: TGTGCCAGCAGTTTGACTGACTCCTACAATGAGCAGTTCTTC.

This clonotype has a handful of counts. It may be a read error: a sequence one base away is much more abundant. The V gene is TRBV29-1, the J gene TRBJ1-4; 7 bases are a match to TRBD1. The CDR3 sequence is 13 residues long. CDR1 is SQVTM and CDR2 is ANQGSEA in the germline V gene. V shed 7 bases, J shed 3 bases, and the junction held 5 bases outside the gene matches. CDR3 DNA sequence: TGCAGCGCGGGAGGACAGGCTAATGAAAAACTGTTTTTT. Its protein is CSAGGQANEKLFF.

To note about this clonotype: This may be a read error, as it is one base from a much larger clone. Because it lacks the conserved phenylalanine or tryptophan at the end, this CDR3 is likely a read error. CDR3 sequence: CASSPIKVFDTEAFL. CDR3 nucleotide sequence: TGTGCCAGCAGCCCTATTAAGGTTTTTGACACTGAAGCTTTCCTT. The chain has TRBV14 and TRBJ1-1; D unclear. Trimming pared 4 bases from V and 3 bases from J, leaving 15 bases between. The CDR3 length is 15 residues. Germline V gene data show CDR1 as SGHDN and CDR2 as FVKESK.

This clonotype was seen a few times. The rearrangement joins TRBV20-1 to TRBJ2-1, with D uncertain. The CDR3 contains 9 residues. Germline CDR1 is DFQATT and CDR2 is SNEGSKA (reference sequence). V was shortened by 5 bases and J by 16 bases, with 12 bases between the two germline ends. The CDR3, as DNA: TGCAGTGCTGGTCTAGTCGGATTCTTC. It codes for CSAGLVGFF.

As concerns this clonotype: Given a much more abundant clone one base away, this may be a read error. Here the CDR3 DNA reads TGCAGTGCACAGGGGTACCCTAGCAGATCAGATACGCAGTATTTT. This sequence encodes CSAQGYPSRSDTQYF. The J gene is TRBJ2-3, the V gene TRBV20-1, with 7 positions matching TRBD1. CDR3 size: 15 residues. V lost 6 bases and J lost 4; bases outside the gene matches: 13. CDR1 and CDR2 (germline): DFQATT, SNEGSKA (reference sequence).